The 15 T cell receptor beta chains presented below share a single source sample, sequenced in a study of CD8 T cells in Susac syndrome. RNA was extracted with the RNeasy kit, and a quantity of about 0.45 to 1 ug was reverse transcribed using random hexamers. TCRdb re-called the immunoSEQ multiplex PCR reads with MiXCR, one entry per CDR3 protein. The sample yields about 190,000 distinct CDR3 sequences, roughly 94% seen once. The sequenced sample was CD8+ T cells from PBMCs. The source is a human donor with Susac syndrome.

The V and J genes are TRBV30 and TRBJ1-2, with 10 bases identical to TRBD1. Looked up from germline, CDR1 is GTSNPN and CDR2 is SVGIG (reference sequence). After removal of 8 bases from V and 6 bases from J, the junction contained 6 bases not matched to a gene. This CDR3 comprises 12 residues. The CDR3 region is CAQGQGTDGYTF. As DNA, the CDR3 is TGTGCCCAGGGACAGGGGACGGATGGCTACACCTTC.

The chain is built from TRBV20-1 and TRBJ2-5; no definite D call. CDR1 and CDR2 from the germline V gene are DFQATT and SNEGSKA (reference sequence). Trimming pared 5 bases from V and 5 bases from J, leaving 12 bases between. The CDR3 extends over 12 amino acids. This CDR3 is CSAPRMGETQYF. Written as DNA, the CDR3 is TGCAGTGCTCCACGAATGGGCGAGACCCAGTACTTC.

The gene calls are TRBV5-4 and TRBJ1-1; D unresolved. V dropped 3 bases and J dropped 1 base, with 7 bases sitting between them. This CDR3 has 13 amino acids. CDR1 and CDR2 (germline): SGHNT, YYREEE (reference sequence). The DNA of the CDR3 is TGTGCCAGCAGCTCCGACAAGAACACTGAAGCTTTCTTT. This sequence encodes CASSSDKNTEAFF.

The chain is built from TRBV14 and TRBJ2-1; 8 bases agree with TRBD1. Trimming cost V 1 base and J 11 bases; bases outside gene matches: 4. The CDR3 totals 13 residues. CDR1 is SGHDN and CDR2 is FVKESK in the germline V gene. CDR3 nucleotide sequence: TGTGCCAGCAGCCAAGGGGGGACAGGAAAGCAGTTCTTC. Translation gives CASSQGGTGKQFF. The entire variable domain, with the rest obtained from reference TRBV14 and TRBJ2-1, is as follows: EAGVTQFPSHSVIEKGQTVTLRCDPISGHDNLYWYRRVMGKEIKFLLHFVKESKQDESGMPNNRFLAERTGGTYSTLKVQPAELEDSGVYFCASSQGGTGKQFFGPGTRLTVL.

The CDR3 nucleotides read TGTGCCACCAAGGGCAGGATGAACACTGAAGCTTTCTTT. Translating it yields CATKGRMNTEAFF. The chain uses TRBV28 and TRBJ1-1, with D unresolved. The V and J ends lost 10 bases and 0 bases respectively, with 12 bases between them. CDR1 and CDR2 (germline): MDHEN, SYDVKM. This CDR3 contains 13 residues.

The chain joins TRBV7-8 to TRBJ2-2; 7 nucleotides match TRBD2. The CDR3 totals 13 residues. Germline CDR1 reads SGHVS; CDR2 reads FQNEAQ. Trimming at V came to 6 bases and at J to 9 bases, leaving 7 bases not matched to a gene. The CDR3 nucleotides read TGTGCCAGCAGTCCAGAGCGGGGCAGGGAGCTGTTTTTT. It codes for CASSPERGRELFF.

The chain carries TRBV20-1 and TRBJ2-1; D is perhaps TRBD1 (6 bases). The CDR3 extends over 13 amino acids. The V gene's germline CDR1 is DFQATT and CDR2 SNEGSKA (reference sequence). Trimming took off 6 bases at V and 3 bases at J, with 12 bases between the two ends. Here the CDR3 reads CSAPGQSYNEQFF. CDR3 nucleotides: TGCAGTGCCCCTGGACAGAGCTACAATGAGCAGTTCTTC.

This chain uses TRBV11-2 with TRBJ2-7, with D perhaps matching TRBD1 (6 bases). The length of the CDR3 is 13 residues. The germline V and J ends were trimmed by 5 bases and 7 bases, with 15 bases remaining between them. Germline CDR1 SGHAT, CDR2 FQNNGV. The CDR3 region is CASSPWTAEEQYF. CDR3 DNA sequence: TGTGCCAGCAGCCCCTGGACAGCGGAGGAGCAGTACTTC.

The gene calls are TRBV19 and TRBJ1-1, with D maybe TRBD1 (6 bases). V was clipped by 3 bases and J by 4 bases, with 12 bases between them. CDR1 and CDR2 from the germline V gene are LNHDA and SQIVND (reference sequence). The CDR3 is 14 residues long. The DNA of the CDR3 is TGTGCCAGTAGTATGAGTACAGGGCTCACTGAAGCTTTCTTT. Residues: CASSMSTGLTEAFF. The entire variable domain, with the rest obtained from reference TRBV19 and TRBJ1-1, is as follows: DGGITQSPKYLFRKEGQNVTLSCEQNLNHDAMYWYRQDPGQGLRLIYYSQIVNDFQKGDIAEGYSVSREKKESFPLTVTSAQKNPTAFYLCASSMSTGLTEAFFGQGTRLTVV.

The chain carries TRBV24-1 and TRBJ2-1, with D possibly matching TRBD2 (6 bases). Germline V gives CDR1 KGHDR, CDR2 SFDVKD. The CDR3 consists of 15 residues. Between the trimmed V and J ends, which lost 9 bases and 5 bases, there was a span of 19 bases. CDR3 sequence reads: CATDNGRGGNNEQFF. In nucleotides, the CDR3 is TGTGCCACCGATAACGGTCGAGGAGGGAACAATGAGCAGTTCTTC.

V gene TRBV9 combines with J gene TRBJ2-5; 7 nucleotides line up with TRBD2. This CDR3 has 14 amino acids. Germline CDR1 is SGDLS and CDR2 is YYNGEE. Germline trimming cut 4 bases from V and 1 base from J; bases unmatched to any gene: 4. Written as DNA, the CDR3 is TGTGCCAGCAGCTCAGCTAGCGGCCAAGAGACCCAGTACTTC. Translation gives CASSSASGQETQYF. The complete variable domain, with remaining parts taken from reference TRBV9 and TRBJ2-5, reads DSGVTQTPKHLITATGQRVTLRCSPRSGDLSVYWYQQSLDQGLQFLIQYYNGEERAKGNILERFSAQQFPDLHSELNLSSLELGDSALYFCASSSASGQETQYFGPGTRLLVL.

The V call is TRBV7-8, the J call TRBJ1-1, with TRBD1 as a possible D gene (5 bases). Per the germline V gene, CDR1 is SGHVS and CDR2 is FQNEAQ. V was trimmed by 5 bases and J by 6 bases, leaving 13 bases between them. The CDR3 sequence is 13 residues long. The CDR3 region is CASSRGTDPEAFF. DNA for the CDR3: TGTGCCAGCAGCAGAGGGACTGACCCTGAAGCTTTCTTT.

The V and J genes are TRBV30 and TRBJ2-3; D remains unclear. CDR3 length equals 12 residues. V was pared by 0 bases and J by 4 bases, with 5 bases between. Germline CDR1 GTSNPN, CDR2 SVGIG (reference sequence). Written as DNA, the CDR3 is TGTGCCTGGAGTGTAACGTCAGATACGCAGTATTTT. This translates into CAWSVTSDTQYF.

The genes are TRBV7-9 and TRBJ2-1, with D unclear. The V and J ends lost 2 bases and 7 bases respectively, with 6 bases between them. Per the germline V gene, CDR1 is SEHNR and CDR2 is FQNEAQ (reference sequence). The CDR3 spans 12 residues. CDR3 sequence reads: CASSLWENEQFF. In nucleotides, the CDR3 is TGTGCCAGCAGCTTATGGGAAAATGAGCAGTTCTTC.

The V and J genes are TRBV6-6 and TRBJ2-1; tentatively, D is TRBD1 (5 bases). Germline values: CDR1 MNHNY, CDR2 SVGAGI (reference sequence). V was cut by 3 bases and J by 12 bases, with 18 bases left in between. There are 14 residues in the CDR3. The CDR3 DNA follows: TGTGCCAGCAGTTATAGCCCCTTGGGGCTCGGGCAGTTCTTC. This gives the protein CASSYSPLGLGQFF.